This TCR beta chain appears in the sequencing data of a study of cytomegalovirus exposure and HLA in healthy donors. Generated by immunoSEQ multiplex PCR, the TCRdb table keeps only in-frame clones and is missing some. Among 95,000 to 150,000 clones listed, roughly 87% were seen once. Germline CDR1 is MDHEN and CDR2 is SYDVKM. The germline V and J ends were trimmed by 10 bases and 4 bases, with 16 bases remaining between them. The CDR3 consists of 13 residues. V is TRBV28 and J is TRBJ1-1, with D perhaps TRBD1 (5 bases). The receptor's source is a woman aged 18-29 years in good health and CMV-seronegative. Source material: PBMCs. The CDR3 bases are TGTGCCATCACGGACACAAGGGGCACTGAAGCTTTCTTT. Translated, it gives CAITDTRGTEAFF.